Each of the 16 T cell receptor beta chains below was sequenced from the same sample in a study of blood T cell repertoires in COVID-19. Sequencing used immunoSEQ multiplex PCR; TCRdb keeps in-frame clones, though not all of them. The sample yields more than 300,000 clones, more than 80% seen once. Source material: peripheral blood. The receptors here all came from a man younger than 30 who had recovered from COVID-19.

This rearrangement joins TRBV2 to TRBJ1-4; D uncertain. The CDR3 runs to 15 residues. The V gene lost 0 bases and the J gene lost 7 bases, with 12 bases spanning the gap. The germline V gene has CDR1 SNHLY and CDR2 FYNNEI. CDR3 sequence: CASSEAHGGVEKLFF. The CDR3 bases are TGTGCCAGCAGTGAAGCGCATGGAGGAGTTGAAAAACTGTTTTTT.

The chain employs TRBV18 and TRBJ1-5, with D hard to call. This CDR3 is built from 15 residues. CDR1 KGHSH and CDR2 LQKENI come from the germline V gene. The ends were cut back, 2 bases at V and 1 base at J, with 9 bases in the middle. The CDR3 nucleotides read TGTGCCAGCTCACCAGCCGGACTCAGCAATCAGCCCCAGCATTTT. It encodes CASSPAGLSNQPQHF.

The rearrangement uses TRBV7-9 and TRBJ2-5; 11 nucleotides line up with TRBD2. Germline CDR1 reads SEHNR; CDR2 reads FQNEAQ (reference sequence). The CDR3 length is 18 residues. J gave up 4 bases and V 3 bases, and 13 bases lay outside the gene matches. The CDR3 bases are TGTGCCAGCAGCTTCGAAATCGTAGCGGGAGGGCCACGAGAGACCCAGTACTTC. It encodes CASSFEIVAGGPRETQYF.

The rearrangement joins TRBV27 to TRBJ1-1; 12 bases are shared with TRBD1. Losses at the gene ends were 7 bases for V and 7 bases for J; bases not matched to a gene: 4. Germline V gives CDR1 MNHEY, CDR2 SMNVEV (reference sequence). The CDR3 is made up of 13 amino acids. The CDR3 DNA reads TGTGCCAGCAAAGGGACAGGGGGCAATGAAGCTTTCTTT. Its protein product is CASKGTGGNEAFF.

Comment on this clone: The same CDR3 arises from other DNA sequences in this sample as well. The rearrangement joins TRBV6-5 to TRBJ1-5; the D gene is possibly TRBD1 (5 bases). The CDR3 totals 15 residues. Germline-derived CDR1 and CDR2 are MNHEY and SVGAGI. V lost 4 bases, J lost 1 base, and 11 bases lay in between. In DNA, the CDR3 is TGTGCCAGCAGTTCAACAGGTTTGAGCAATCAGCCCCAGCATTTT. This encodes CASSSTGLSNQPQHF.

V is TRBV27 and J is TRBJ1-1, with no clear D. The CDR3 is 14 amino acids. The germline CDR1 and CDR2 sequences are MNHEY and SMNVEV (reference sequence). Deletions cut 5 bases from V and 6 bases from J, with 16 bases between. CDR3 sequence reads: CASSREYPHAEAFF. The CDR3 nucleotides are TGTGCCAGCAGTCGGGAATACCCACATGCTGAAGCTTTCTTT.

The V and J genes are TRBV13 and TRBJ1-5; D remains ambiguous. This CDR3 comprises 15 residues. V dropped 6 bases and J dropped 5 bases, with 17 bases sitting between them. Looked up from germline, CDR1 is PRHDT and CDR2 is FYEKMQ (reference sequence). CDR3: CASRYSGSVDQPQHF. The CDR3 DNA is TGTGCCAGCAGATACTCAGGATCAGTGGATCAGCCCCAGCATTTT.

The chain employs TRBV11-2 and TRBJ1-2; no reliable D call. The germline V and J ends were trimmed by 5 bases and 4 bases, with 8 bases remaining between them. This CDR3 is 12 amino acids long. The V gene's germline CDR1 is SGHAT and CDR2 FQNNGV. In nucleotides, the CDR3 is TGTGCCAGCAGCACCCCGGGCTATGGCTACACCTTC. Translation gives CASSTPGYGYTF. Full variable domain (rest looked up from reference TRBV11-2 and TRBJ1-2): EAGVAQSPRYKIIEKRQSVAFWCNPISGHATLYWYQQILGQGPKLLIQFQNNGVVDDSQLPKDRFSAERLKGVDSTLKIQPAKLEDSAVYLCASSTPGYGYTFGSGTRLTVV.

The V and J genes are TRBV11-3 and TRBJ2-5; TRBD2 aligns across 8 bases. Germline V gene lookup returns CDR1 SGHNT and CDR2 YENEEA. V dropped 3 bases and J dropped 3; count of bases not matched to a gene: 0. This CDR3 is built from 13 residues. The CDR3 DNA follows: TGTGCCAGCAGCTTGCGGGGGGAAGAGACCCAGTACTTC. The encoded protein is CASSLRGEETQYF.

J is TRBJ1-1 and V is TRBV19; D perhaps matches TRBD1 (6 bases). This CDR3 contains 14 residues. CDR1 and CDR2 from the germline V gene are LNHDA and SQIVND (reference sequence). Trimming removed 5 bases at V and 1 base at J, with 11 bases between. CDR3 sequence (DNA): TGTGCCAGTAGTTGGGACATTGAGAACACTGAAGCTTTCTTT. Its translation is CASSWDIENTEAFF.

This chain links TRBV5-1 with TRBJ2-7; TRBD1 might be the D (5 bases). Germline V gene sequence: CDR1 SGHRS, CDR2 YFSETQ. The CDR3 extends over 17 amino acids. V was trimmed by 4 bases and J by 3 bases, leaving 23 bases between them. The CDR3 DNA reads TGCGCCAGCAGCCTTACCCCGACAGACGTCTTGTTCTACGAGCAGTACTTC. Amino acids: CASSLTPTDVLFYEQYF.

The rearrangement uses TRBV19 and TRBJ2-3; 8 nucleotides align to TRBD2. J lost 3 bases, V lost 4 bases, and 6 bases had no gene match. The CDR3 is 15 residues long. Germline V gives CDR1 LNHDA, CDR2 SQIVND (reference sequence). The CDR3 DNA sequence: TGTGCCAGTAGTACAAGCGGGAGTAAAACAGATACGCAGTATTTT. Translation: CASSTSGSKTDTQYF.

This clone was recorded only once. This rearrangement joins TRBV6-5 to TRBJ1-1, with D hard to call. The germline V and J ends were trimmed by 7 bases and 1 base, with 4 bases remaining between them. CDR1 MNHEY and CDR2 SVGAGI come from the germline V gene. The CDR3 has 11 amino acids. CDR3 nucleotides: TGTGCCAGCATCAGGAACACTGAAGCTTTCTTT. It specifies CASIRNTEAFF.

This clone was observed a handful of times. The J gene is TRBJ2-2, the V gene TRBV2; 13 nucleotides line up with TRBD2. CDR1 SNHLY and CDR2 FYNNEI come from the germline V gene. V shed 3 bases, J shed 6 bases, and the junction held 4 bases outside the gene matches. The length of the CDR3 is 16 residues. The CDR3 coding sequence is TGTGCCAGCAGTGACGGGACTAGCGGGAAAGCCGGGGAGCTGTTTTTT. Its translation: CASSDGTSGKAGELFF.

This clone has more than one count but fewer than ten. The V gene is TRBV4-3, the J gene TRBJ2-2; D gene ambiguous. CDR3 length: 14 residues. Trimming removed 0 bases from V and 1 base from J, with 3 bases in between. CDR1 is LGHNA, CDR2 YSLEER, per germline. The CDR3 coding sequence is TGCGCCAGCAGCCAAGAGAGGAACACCGGGGAGCTGTTTTTT. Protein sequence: CASSQERNTGELFF.

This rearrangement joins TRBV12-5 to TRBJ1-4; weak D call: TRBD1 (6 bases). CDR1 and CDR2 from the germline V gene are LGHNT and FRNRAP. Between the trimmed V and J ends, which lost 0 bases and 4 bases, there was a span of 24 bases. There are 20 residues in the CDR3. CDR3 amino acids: CASGLVQLGGGRDINEKLFF. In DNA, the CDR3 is TGTGCTAGTGGTTTGGTACAGCTAGGGGGAGGGAGGGATATTAATGAAAAACTGTTTTTT.